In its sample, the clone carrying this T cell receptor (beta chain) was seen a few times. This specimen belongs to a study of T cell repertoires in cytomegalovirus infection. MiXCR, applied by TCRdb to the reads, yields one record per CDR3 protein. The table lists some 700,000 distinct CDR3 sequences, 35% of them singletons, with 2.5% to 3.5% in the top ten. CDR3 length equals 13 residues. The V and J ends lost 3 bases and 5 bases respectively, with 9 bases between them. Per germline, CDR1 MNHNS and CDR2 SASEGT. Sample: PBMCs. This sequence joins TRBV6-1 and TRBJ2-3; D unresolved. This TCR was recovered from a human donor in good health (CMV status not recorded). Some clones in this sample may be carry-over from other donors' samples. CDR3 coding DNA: TGTGCCAGCAGTGAGGATTTTAGAGATACGCAGTATTTT. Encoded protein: CASSEDFRDTQYF.